Presented here are 14 T cell receptor beta chains from one specimen sequenced in a study of blood T cell repertoires in COVID-19. TCRdb keeps only in-frame clones here, not all; method: immunoSEQ multiplex PCR. Of roughly 200,000 clones in the sample, roughly 81% are singletons; the top ten hold around 10%. Sequenced input: peripheral blood. These receptor sequences come from a woman in her thirties or forties with COVID-19, enrolled during active disease.

This chain uses TRBV7-2 with TRBJ2-1; 15 bases align to TRBD2. This CDR3 spans 17 amino acids. J lost 7 bases, V lost 4 bases, and 8 bases had no gene match. Germline-derived CDR1 and CDR2 are SGHTA and FQGNSA. The CDR3 DNA reads as TGTGCCAGCAGCTCAAGGACTAGCGGGAGGGTAGCAAATGAGCAGTTCTTC. The encoded protein is CASSSRTSGRVANEQFF.

The V call is TRBV11-2, the J call TRBJ2-7, with TRBD2 identical over 10 bases. The CDR3 is 18 amino acids. Germline CDR1 reads SGHAT; CDR2 reads FQNNGV. J was trimmed by 6 bases and V by 4 bases; bases with no gene match: 18. The CDR3 DNA reads as TGTGCCAGCAGCTCTCAGGAGGAGGGAGCGGGAGGGCCATCCGAGCAGTACTTC. Residues: CASSSQEEGAGGPSEQYF.

The chain recombines TRBV28 with TRBJ2-7, with a possible D match to TRBD2 (6 bases). Germline-derived CDR1 and CDR2 are MDHEN and SYDVKM. V lost 3 bases, J lost 6 bases, and 9 bases lay in between. This CDR3 contains 12 residues. The CDR3 sequence is CASSFGGGEQYV. The CDR3 coding sequence is TGTGCCAGCAGTTTTGGGGGAGGCGAGCAGTACGTC.

The chain recombines TRBV9 with TRBJ2-5, with TRBD1 matching 7 bases. V lost 5 bases and J lost 3; bases outside the gene matches: 1. Germline CDR1 and CDR2: SGDLS and YYNGEE. There are 12 residues in the CDR3. The CDR3 loop is CASSGTEETQYF. The CDR3 DNA reads TGTGCCAGCAGTGGGACAGAAGAGACCCAGTACTTC.

The chain has TRBV6-4 and TRBJ1-1; maybe TRBD1 (6 bases). Germline V gene sequence: CDR1 MRHNA, CDR2 SNTAGT. CDR3 length: 11 residues. V was shortened by 8 bases and J by 6 bases, with 10 bases between the two germline ends. The CDR3 DNA reads as TGTGCCAGCCGGCAGGGGCCTGAAGCTTTCTTT. As protein: CASRQGPEAFF.

The genes are TRBV7-9 and TRBJ2-2; D call uncertain. The CDR3 spans 13 residues. V was cut by 7 bases and J by 4 bases, with 10 bases left in between. Germline-derived CDR1 and CDR2 are SEHNR and FQNEAQ (reference sequence). CDR3 sequence (DNA): TGTGCCAGCACCGCCGGCGGCACCGGGGAGCTGTTTTTT. The encoded protein is CASTAGGTGELFF.

The chain employs TRBV10-3 and TRBJ2-1; D is possibly TRBD2 (5 bases). Trimming cost V 4 bases and J 6 bases, with 10 bases left between them. The CDR3 has 13 amino acids. Germline loops: CDR1 ENHRY, CDR2 SYGVKD. The CDR3 region has the DNA TGTGCCATCAGTGTTTACGGAGGCAATGAGCAGTTCTTC. Residues: CAISVYGGNEQFF.

The chain recombines TRBV9 with TRBJ1-1, with 12 bases that match TRBD1. V lost 4 bases to trimming and J lost 0 bases; unmatched junction nucleotides: 4. CDR1 and CDR2 (germline): SGDLS, YYNGEE. The CDR3 spans 16 residues. CDR3: CASSPGDRGLNTEAFF. The CDR3 DNA is TGTGCCAGCAGCCCTGGGGACAGGGGGCTGAACACTGAAGCTTTCTTT.

This chain uses TRBV18 with TRBJ1-1; possible D gene TRBD1, 5 bases. Germline V gene sequence: CDR1 KGHSH, CDR2 LQKENI. The ends were cut back, 3 bases at V and 8 bases at J, with 16 bases in the middle. The CDR3 consists of 14 residues. CDR3 nucleotides: TGTGCCAGCTCACCCCGAGGCGGGGGTGAAGAAGCTTTCTTT. It specifies CASSPRGGGEEAFF. The complete variable domain, with remaining parts taken from reference TRBV18 and TRBJ1-1, reads NAGVMQNPRHLVRRRGQEARLRCSPMKGHSHVYWYRQLPEEGLKFMVYLQKENIIDESGMPKERFSAEFPKEGPSILRIQQVVRGDSAAYFCASSPRGGGEEAFFGQGTRLTVV.

The chain couples TRBV3-1 (or the pseudogene TRBV3-2) to TRBJ2-1; a possible D gene is TRBD2 (6 bases). V shed 4 bases and J shed 3 bases, with 16 bases lying between them. Germline V gene lookup returns CDR1 LGHDT and CDR2 YNNKEL (reference sequence). The CDR3 contains 16 residues. The CDR3 here is CASSPIGAGSYNEQFF. The DNA for the CDR3 is TGTGCCAGCAGCCCCATTGGGGCGGGGAGCTACAATGAGCAGTTCTTC.

The chain has TRBV5-4 and TRBJ2-2; D is perhaps TRBD1 (6 bases). Trimming took 5 bases from V and 1 from J, leaving 15 bases between them. The CDR3 totals 16 residues. Germline V gene data show CDR1 as SGHNT and CDR2 as YYREEE (reference sequence). For the CDR3, the DNA is TGTGCCAGCAGGCTCGGGAACAGGGTGAACACCGGGGAGCTGTTTTTT. Translating it yields CASRLGNRVNTGELFF.

The chain combines TRBV18 with TRBJ2-2, with 7 nucleotides matching TRBD1. V dropped 0 bases and J dropped 5; count of bases not matched to a gene: 9. The V gene's germline CDR1 is KGHSH and CDR2 LQKENI. The CDR3 loop spans 17 amino acids. The CDR3 loop is CASSPPGDRVRTGELFF. DNA of the CDR3: TGTGCCAGCTCACCACCCGGTGACAGGGTGAGGACCGGGGAGCTGTTTTTT.

The chain is built from TRBV13 and TRBJ2-3; weak D call: TRBD1 (6 bases). The CDR3 is 19 amino acids. Trimming stripped 3 bases from V and 2 bases from J, with 24 bases between. The germline gives CDR1 PRHDT, CDR2 FYEKMQ (reference sequence). The DNA of the CDR3 is TGTGCCAGCAGCTTGGGGTTTGGACAGACGTTGGGTATCACAGATACGCAGTATTTT. The encoded protein is CASSLGFGQTLGITDTQYF.

The V and J genes are TRBV7-6 and TRBJ2-3, with 9 nucleotides matching TRBD2. The junction had 5 bases not matched to a gene; V was cut back by 4 bases and J by 3 bases. Germline V CDR1 and CDR2: SGHVS, FNYEAQ. This CDR3 is 15 amino acids long. The CDR3 sequence: CASSSGTSITDTQYF. CDR3 coding DNA: TGTGCCAGCAGCTCCGGGACTAGCATAACAGATACGCAGTATTTT.